Shown below are 24 T cell receptor beta chains from a single sample sequenced in a study of Ad26.COV2.S vaccination and SARS-CoV-2 variants. Assay used: immunoSEQ multiplex PCR; TCRdb lists only in-frame clones, some missing. The sample yields 300,000 to 450,000 clones, approximately 85% seen once. Treatment noted: some 20 received Ad26.COV2.S at low or high dose, single or two shots; 5 received placebo; per-sample allocation not given. The samples were gathered on day 63 after the first injection of vaccine or placebo. This specimen was peripheral blood, taken in a trial of Ad26.COV2.S vaccine versus placebo. The receptors shown here come from a person between 18 and 59 years old who received the Ad26.COV2.S COVID-19 vaccine or a placebo.

The chain uses TRBV11-2 and TRBJ1-5; TRBD1 matches at 9 bases. Trimming took 8 bases from V and 4 from J; bases not matched to a gene: 6. Germline CDR1 reads SGHAT; CDR2 reads FQNNGV. This CDR3 is built from 14 residues. CDR3 coding DNA: TGTGCCAGCGCCGGGACAGGGATTAATCAGCCCCAGCATTTT. Translating gives CASAGTGINQPQHF.

The V call is TRBV5-4, the J call TRBJ1-4; D is uncertain. V lost 3 bases to trimming and J lost 7 bases, with 16 bases between them. Per the germline V gene, CDR1 is SGHNT and CDR2 is YYREEE (reference sequence). The CDR3 spans 15 residues. The CDR3 reads CASSWYGFAGEKLFF. In nucleotides, the CDR3 is TGTGCCAGCAGCTGGTATGGATTCGCAGGTGAAAAACTGTTTTTT.

The chain uses TRBV29-1 and TRBJ2-7; D perhaps matches TRBD2 (5 bases). Germline V gene data show CDR1 as SQVTM and CDR2 as ANQGSEA. Trimming removed 6 bases at V and 0 bases at J, with 18 bases between. The CDR3 has 15 amino acids. The CDR3 region has the DNA TGCAGCGTCGCATCGGCGGGTCGGGGCTCCTACGAGCAGTACTTC. This encodes CSVASAGRGSYEQYF.

The chain couples TRBV4-3 to TRBJ2-3; D gene ambiguous. The V and J ends lost 0 bases and 3 bases respectively, with 16 bases between them. The CDR3 length is 17 residues. Germline loops: CDR1 LGHNA, CDR2 YSLEER. The CDR3, as DNA: TGCGCCAGCAGCCAAGAGGCGCCGGCCACATTTACAGATACGCAGTATTTT. Protein: CASSQEAPATFTDTQYF.

This clone was counted between two and nine times. This rearrangement joins TRBV19 to TRBJ1-2; tentative D call: TRBD1 (6 bases). Trimming cost V 5 bases and J 10 bases, with 20 bases left between them. Per the germline V gene, CDR1 is LNHDA and CDR2 is SQIVND (reference sequence). The CDR3 extends over 14 amino acids. CDR3: CASSSWWGQGTYTF. In DNA, the CDR3 is TGTGCCAGTAGTTCCTGGTGGGGGCAGGGAACCTACACCTTC.

The rearrangement joins TRBV9 to TRBJ2-1; D may be TRBD2 (5 bases). The CDR3 consists of 18 residues. The germline gives CDR1 SGDLS, CDR2 YYNGEE. The V gene lost 4 bases and the J gene lost 8 bases, with 28 bases spanning the gap. DNA of the CDR3: TGTGCCAGCAGCTTCTATGAACCGGCCCCGGGGAGATGGGATGAGCAGTTCTTC. Amino acids: CASSFYEPAPGRWDEQFF.

The V gene is TRBV5-1, the J gene TRBJ2-5, with D maybe TRBD2 (5 bases). CDR1 SGHRS and CDR2 YFSETQ come from the germline V gene. Trimming pared 2 bases from V and 4 bases from J, leaving 9 bases between. The CDR3 totals 13 residues. CDR3 DNA: TGCGCCAGCAGCTTCGGGATTGGAGAGACCCAGTACTTC. Its protein product is CASSFGIGETQYF.

The chain uses TRBV10-2 and TRBJ1-1; D unclear. CDR1 and CDR2 (germline): WSHSY, SAAADI. The CDR3 covers 13 residues. Trimming left V 8 bases short and J 0 bases short, with 10 bases between. The CDR3 nucleotides are TGCGCCAGCCGGCAGAGCATGAACACTGAAGCTTTCTTT. Translated, it gives CASRQSMNTEAFF.

The chain has TRBV18 and TRBJ2-5; TRBD2 matches at 11 bases. Germline loops: CDR1 KGHSH, CDR2 LQKENI. This CDR3 comprises 16 residues. V dropped 1 base and J dropped 5; count of bases not matched to a gene: 6. The CDR3 here is CASSPLAGGPQETQYF. CDR3 bases: TGTGCCAGCTCACCACTAGCGGGAGGGCCTCAGGAGACCCAGTACTTC.

The chain combines TRBV5-5 with TRBJ1-5; D is ambiguous. The length of the CDR3 is 14 residues. CDR1 and CDR2 from the germline V gene are SGHKS and YYEKEE (reference sequence). Trimming stripped 7 bases from V and 9 bases from J, with 20 bases between. DNA for the CDR3: TGTGCCAGCTCCGAGGGCCGGGATCCTCTGCCCCAGCATTTT. It specifies CASSEGRDPLPQHF.

The gene calls are TRBV7-2 and TRBJ1-1, with D possibly matching TRBD1 (6 bases). Per the germline V gene, CDR1 is SGHTA and CDR2 is FQGNSA. The CDR3 is made up of 14 amino acids. The V end lost 0 bases, the J end lost 4 bases, and 9 bases lay between the germline ends. The CDR3 reads CASSLAGAVTEAFF. The CDR3 DNA follows: TGTGCCAGCAGCTTAGCGGGGGCGGTCACTGAAGCTTTCTTT.

The chain recombines TRBV5-5 with TRBJ1-1; weak D call: TRBD1 (6 bases). Trimming pared 4 bases from V and 2 bases from J, leaving 12 bases between. The V gene's germline CDR1 is SGHKS and CDR2 YYEKEE (reference sequence). There are 14 residues in the CDR3. The CDR3 DNA reads TGTGCCAGCAGCCGGGGGCAGGGCAACACTGAAGCTTTCTTT. Translating gives CASSRGQGNTEAFF.

The chain employs TRBV5-1 and TRBJ1-6, with 9 nucleotides matching TRBD1. CDR1 is SGHRS and CDR2 is YFSETQ in the germline V gene. Unmatched junction bases numbered 4, after V lost 1 base and J lost 8 bases. The CDR3 is made up of 15 amino acids. The CDR3 is CASSLSGTGHSPLHF. In DNA, the CDR3 is TGCGCCAGCAGCTTGTCCGGGACAGGGCATTCACCCCTCCACTTT. Filled out from reference TRBV5-1 and TRBJ1-6, the complete variable domain reads KAGVTQTPRYLIKTRGQQVTLSCSPISGHRSVSWYQQTPGQGLQFLFEYFSETQRNKGNFPGRFSGRQFSNSRSEMNVSTLELGDSALYLCASSLSGTGHSPLHFGNGTRLTVT.

This chain uses TRBV7-2 with TRBJ1-1; no clear D. CDR1 SGHTA and CDR2 FQGNSA come from the germline V gene. Trimming took off 1 base at V and 4 bases at J, with 10 bases between the two ends. The CDR3 is made up of 14 amino acids. Written as DNA, the CDR3 is TGTGCCAGCAGCTTAGGGGGTGAAAGCACTGAAGCTTTCTTT. Translation gives CASSLGGESTEAFF.

This clone has only a few counts. The chain uses TRBV30 and TRBJ2-7; 7 positions match TRBD1. This CDR3 region has 15 residues. Germline lookup yields CDR1 GTSNPN and CDR2 SVGIG (reference sequence). Trimming cost V 0 bases and J 1 base; bases outside gene matches: 6. In nucleotides, the CDR3 is TGTGCCTGGAGTGTACAGGGCAGGGGGTCCTACGAGCAGTACTTC. It specifies CAWSVQGRGSYEQYF.

This chain joins TRBV3-1 (or the pseudogene TRBV3-2) and TRBJ2-3; 7 nucleotides line up with TRBD2. V dropped 4 bases and J dropped 6; count of bases not matched to a gene: 7. From germline, CDR1 is LGHDT and CDR2 YNNKEL (reference sequence). The CDR3 length is 14 residues. This CDR3 reads CASSPSGAGDTQYF. In DNA form, the CDR3 reads TGTGCCAGCAGCCCTTCGGGAGCGGGGGATACGCAGTATTTT.

The chain uses TRBV5-4 and TRBJ1-1, with TRBD1 identical over 8 bases. This CDR3 has 13 residues. J was trimmed by 4 bases and V by 5 bases; bases with no gene match: 4. The germline gives CDR1 SGHNT, CDR2 YYREEE (reference sequence). The CDR3 DNA sequence: TGTGCCAGCAGTCTAACAGGGGGCACTGAAGCTTTCTTT. The encoded protein is CASSLTGGTEAFF.

In nucleotides, the CDR3 is TGTGCCAGCACCCTGACAGGGGTTGAAGGACCCCAGCATTTT. Translating it yields CASTLTGVEGPQHF. This sequence joins TRBV28 and TRBJ1-5, with 8 bases lining up with TRBD1. This CDR3 spans 14 amino acids. The J segment lost 10 bases and the V segment lost 7 bases, leaving 12 bases of the junction unmatched. Germline loops: CDR1 MDHEN, CDR2 SYDVKM.

The J gene is TRBJ2-3, the V gene TRBV3-1 (or the pseudogene TRBV3-2); D perhaps matches TRBD2 (5 bases). CDR3 size: 13 residues. Germline loops: CDR1 LGHDT, CDR2 YNNKEL (reference sequence). Trimming took off 5 bases at V and 4 bases at J, with 10 bases between the two ends. The CDR3 here is CASSKLDADTQYF. CDR3 nucleotide sequence: TGTGCCAGCAGCAAACTAGACGCAGATACGCAGTATTTT.

This chain connects TRBV11-3 to TRBJ2-3, with unresolved D. The germline V gene has CDR1 SGHNT and CDR2 YENEEA. V lost 3 bases to trimming and J lost 1 base, with 14 bases between them. The CDR3 spans 16 residues. CDR3 DNA: TGTGCCAGCAGCTTGGGATGGACGGTCGGCACAGATACGCAGTATTTT. It encodes CASSLGWTVGTDTQYF.

The chain recombines TRBV5-6 with TRBJ1-1; 7 nucleotides align to TRBD1. The CDR3 spans 15 residues. Germline lookup yields CDR1 SGHDT and CDR2 YYEEEE. The ends lost 0 bases at V and 0 bases at J; junction bases unmatched: 2. Here the CDR3 reads CASSLVTGVNTEAFF. The DNA of the CDR3 is TGTGCCAGCAGCTTGGTAACAGGGGTGAACACTGAAGCTTTCTTT.

This clone was recorded many times. The V gene is TRBV10-2, the J gene TRBJ1-5; unclear D gene. Germline assignment: CDR1 WSHSY and CDR2 SAAADI. The CDR3 totals 17 residues. Deletions cut 6 bases from V and 0 bases from J, with 18 bases between. The CDR3 reads CASSWSGERSSNQPQHF. Written as DNA, the CDR3 is TGCGCCAGCAGCTGGAGCGGGGAGCGTAGTAGCAATCAGCCCCAGCATTTT.

This clone was counted between two and nine times. The chain has TRBV6-2 or TRBV6-3 and TRBJ1-5; no clear D gene. CDR3 length: 16 residues. Between the trimmed V and J ends, which lost 1 base and 4 bases, there was a span of 14 bases. CDR1 and CDR2 from the germline V gene are MNHEY and SVGEGT. CDR3 sequence (DNA): TGTGCCAGCAGTTACTACAGAGGGTCCTTGAATCAGCCCCAGCATTTT. Amino acids: CASSYYRGSLNQPQHF.

The chain couples TRBV19 to TRBJ1-1, with D possibly being TRBD1 (5 bases). Germline V gene sequence: CDR1 LNHDA, CDR2 SQIVND (reference sequence). This CDR3 has 13 residues. V was shortened by 6 bases and J by 4 bases, with 12 bases between the two germline ends. CDR3 bases: TGTGCCAGTAGCGTACAGGTGGTCACTGAAGCTTTCTTT. It is translated as CASSVQVVTEAFF.